The 8 T cell receptor beta chains listed next were all sequenced from one sample in a study of T cell changes during pregnancy in multiple sclerosis. Method: immunoSEQ multiplex PCR; TCRdb's copy keeps in-frame clones and lacks some. Of some 39,000 clones in the sample, 91% are singletons; the top ten hold around 0.69%. The sequencing here drew on CD4+ T cells from peripheral blood mononuclear cells, taken in the second trimester of pregnancy. Receptors were obtained from a female donor in good health, enrolled as a control in a pregnancy study.

The V call is TRBV7-9, the J call TRBJ2-7; possibly TRBD1 for D (5 bases). Germline-derived CDR1 and CDR2 are SEHNR and FQNEAQ (reference sequence). The CDR3 contains 14 residues. V was pared by 0 bases and J by 5 bases, with 11 bases between. The CDR3: CASSLAGVKNEQYF. DNA of the CDR3: TGTGCCAGCAGCTTAGCAGGGGTCAAGAACGAGCAGTACTTC.

The chain couples TRBV6-6 to TRBJ1-1, with TRBD1 identical over 7 bases. V trimming: 4 bases; J trimming: 6 bases; junction bases outside the gene matches: 14. Germline V gene lookup returns CDR1 MNHNY and CDR2 SVGAGI (reference sequence). This CDR3 spans 16 amino acids. The CDR3 bases are TGTGCCAGCAGTTCCTCGCAGTACCTCACAGGGGCTGAAGCTTTCTTT. It is translated as CASSSSQYLTGAEAFF.

This rearrangement joins TRBV28 to TRBJ1-5; 9 nucleotides agree with TRBD1. From germline, CDR1 is MDHEN and CDR2 SYDVKM. This CDR3 spans 13 amino acids. The junction had 5 bases not matched to a gene; V was cut back by 3 bases and J by 11 bases. In nucleotides, the CDR3 is TGTGCCAGCAGTTTGACAGGGGGTCCGGCCCAGCATTTT. Protein product: CASSLTGGPAQHF.

The rearrangement links TRBV5-1 to TRBJ1-1, with D possibly matching TRBD1 (6 bases). The V gene lost 4 bases and the J gene lost 11 bases, with 24 bases spanning the gap. The length of the CDR3 is 15 residues. Germline CDR1 and CDR2: SGHRS and YFSETQ. CDR3 coding DNA: TGCGCCAGCAGCCCAGGTGGGGGCTACCAAAGACATGCTTTCTTT. The encoded protein is CASSPGGGYQRHAFF.

This rearrangement joins TRBV28 to TRBJ1-5; 7 positions agree with TRBD1. From germline, CDR1 is MDHEN and CDR2 SYDVKM. The J segment lost 6 bases and the V segment lost 1 base, leaving 6 bases of the junction unmatched. CDR3 length: 15 amino acids. CDR3 coding DNA: TGTGCCAGCAGTTTATTGCAGGGGGGAAGTCAGCCCCAGCATTTT. Translated: CASSLLQGGSQPQHF.

The J gene is TRBJ1-2, the V gene TRBV5-1; D is undetermined. In germline, CDR1 is SGHRS, CDR2 YFSETQ. V was clipped by 0 bases and J by 0 bases, with 6 bases between them. This CDR3 is 14 amino acids long. The CDR3 loop reads CASSLAPTNYGYTF. The CDR3 DNA is TGCGCCAGCAGCTTGGCCCCCACTAACTATGGCTACACCTTC. Drawing the rest from reference TRBV5-1 and TRBJ1-2, the complete variable domain is KAGVTQTPRYLIKTRGQQVTLSCSPISGHRSVSWYQQTPGQGLQFLFEYFSETQRNKGNFPGRFSGRQFSNSRSEMNVSTLELGDSALYLCASSLAPTNYGYTFGSGTRLTVV.

This CDR3 reads CASSFPAQGSPLHF. The CDR3 DNA is TGTGCCAGCAGCTTTCCGGCACAGGGTTCACCCCTCCACTTT. The chain combines TRBV11-1 with TRBJ1-6; a weak D match, TRBD1 (6 bases). The germline V gene encodes CDR1 SGHAT and CDR2 FQDESV (reference sequence). V was cut by 3 bases and J by 9 bases, with 12 bases left in between. This CDR3 region has 14 residues.

The CDR3 is CASSARDRMTYEQYF. The CDR3 DNA is TGTGCCAGCAGCGCCCGGGACAGGATGACCTACGAGCAGTACTTC. J is TRBJ2-7 and V is TRBV9; 8 bases align to TRBD1. J gave up 2 bases and V 3 bases, and 7 bases lay outside the gene matches. This CDR3 contains 15 residues. Germline-derived CDR1 and CDR2 are SGDLS and YYNGEE.